Described below is a single T cell receptor (beta chain) sequence and its context. Its antigen is currently unknown. These data are taken from a study of response to subunit inactivated influenza vaccine. CDR1 is SGHRS, CDR2 YFSETQ, per germline. Germline trimming cut 0 bases from V and 9 bases from J; bases unmatched to any gene: 9. The CDR3 sequence is 15 residues long. Using its own MiXCR run on the RT-PCR reads, TCRdb lists one record per CDR3 protein. The table includes 600,000 to 700,000 distinct CDR3 sequences, 13% to 15% detected once. General study results and limits: T cells newly recruited by each seasonal influenza vaccination are few, the authors suggested.

The specimen was PBMCs from blood, collected 14 to 15 days before vaccination. V usage is TRBV5-1 and J usage is TRBJ2-5; 9 nucleotides match TRBD2. This receptor was taken from a man aged 50 or older who received an inactivated influenza vaccine. The CDR3 spells CASSLEVAGASAQYF. The DNA of the CDR3 is TGCGCCAGCAGCTTGGAGGTAGCGGGAGCTTCGGCCCAGTACTTC.